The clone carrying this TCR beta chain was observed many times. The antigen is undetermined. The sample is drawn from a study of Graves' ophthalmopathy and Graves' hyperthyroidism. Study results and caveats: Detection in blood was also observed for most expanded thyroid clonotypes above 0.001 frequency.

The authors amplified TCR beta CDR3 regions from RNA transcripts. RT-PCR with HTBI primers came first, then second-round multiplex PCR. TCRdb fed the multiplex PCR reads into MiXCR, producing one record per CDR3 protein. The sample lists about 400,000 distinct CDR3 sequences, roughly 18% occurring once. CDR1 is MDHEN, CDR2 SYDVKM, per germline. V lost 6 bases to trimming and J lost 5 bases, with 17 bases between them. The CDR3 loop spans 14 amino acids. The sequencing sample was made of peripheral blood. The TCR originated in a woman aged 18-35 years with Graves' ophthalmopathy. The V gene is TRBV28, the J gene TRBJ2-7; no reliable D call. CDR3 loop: CASRPRTVAHEQYF. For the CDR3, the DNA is TGTGCCAGCAGACCCAGGACGGTCGCCCACGAGCAGTACTTC.